The clone carrying this T cell receptor beta chain occurred a few times. What it binds is not known. This CDR3 is also generated by other DNA sequences in the sample. This specimen belongs to a study of T cell responses to AZD1222 COVID-19 vaccine. Both about-4-week and about-12-week second-dose recipients were combined. TCRdb keeps only in-frame clones here, not all; method: immunoSEQ multiplex PCR. The sample includes about 56,000 clones, over 70% of them seen just once. Study-wide results and caveats: White British ancestry dominated among donors, who included more females, and clonal diversity was possibly underestimated.

The CDR3 is 14 residues long. Germline-derived CDR1 and CDR2 are LNHDA and SQIVND (reference sequence). The V and J ends lost 4 bases and 0 bases respectively, with 8 bases between them. The V call is TRBV19, the J call TRBJ2-3, with D perhaps TRBD1 (6 bases). Sample: peripheral blood, taken 28 days after the second AZD1222 dose. The clonotype comes from an adult who received the AZD1222 COVID-19 vaccine. DNA of the CDR3: TGTGCCAGTAGTAGACAGGCGAGCACAGATACGCAGTATTTT. Protein sequence: CASSRQASTDTQYF.